One sample yielded the 4 T cell receptor beta chains listed below, sequenced in a study of regulatory T cells in long-lasting Graves disease. Described time point: persistent/refractory GD, antithyroid drugs over 5 years with positive TRAb. The TCR library used RNA extracted from PBMCs. Building of the TCR beta libraries involved iRepertoire HTBI primers and Arm-PCR of CDR3 regions. TCRdb passed the multiplex PCR reads through MiXCR, listing each CDR3 protein once. The table lists 600,000 to 850,000 distinct CDR3 sequences, around 32% of them singletons. The material sequenced was peripheral blood mononuclear cells (PBMCs), taken when the disease was refractory, from a patient treated with antithyroid drugs. Every receptor here comes from a female donor with Graves disease.

This chain uses TRBV20-1 with TRBJ2-7, with D possibly matching TRBD1 (5 bases). Trimming shortened V by 0 bases and J by 0 bases, and 12 bases separated the two germline ends. This CDR3 has 15 amino acids. Germline V gene lookup returns CDR1 DFQATT and CDR2 SNEGSKA (reference sequence). The CDR3 sequence is CSARDLRQSSYEQYF. In DNA, the CDR3 is TGCAGTGCTAGAGACCTCCGACAGTCCTCCTACGAGCAGTACTTC.

The gene calls are TRBV19 and TRBJ1-5; D is perhaps TRBD1 (5 bases). Trimming removed 6 bases at V and 3 bases at J, with 12 bases between. Germline values: CDR1 LNHDA, CDR2 SQIVND (reference sequence). This CDR3 region has 14 residues. The CDR3 loop is CASRPGRDNQPQHF. In DNA, the CDR3 is TGTGCCAGTAGACCGGGACGTGACAATCAGCCCCAGCATTTT.

V usage is TRBV6-2 or TRBV6-3 and J usage is TRBJ2-7; the D is unclear. Per germline, CDR1 MNHEY and CDR2 SVGEGT. The CDR3 runs to 13 residues. V lost 5 bases and J 7 bases, leaving 15 bases between the germline ends. CDR3 amino acids: CASSSDPTGEQYF. In nucleotides, the CDR3 is TGTGCCAGCAGTAGTGACCCTACTGGGGAGCAGTACTTC.

Details on this clonotype: Here the CDR3 omits its conserved ending phenylalanine or tryptophan, so a read error is the likely source. The chain couples TRBV10-3 to TRBJ2-3; D tentatively reads TRBD1 or TRBD2 (5 bases each). Germline CDR1 ENHRY, CDR2 SYGVKD. The V and J ends lost 4 bases and 8 bases respectively, with 10 bases between them. The CDR3 is 12 residues long. The chain's CDR3 is CAISVTGATQYL. CDR3 DNA: TGTGCCATCAGTGTAACCGGGGCTACGCAGTATCTT.